Below, 7 T cell receptor beta chains from the same sample are listed, as sequenced in a study of T-cell memory formation after mild COVID-19. TCRdb re-derived calls from the 5' RACE reads in MiXCR, one entry per CDR3 protein. The sample has 190,000 or so distinct CDR3 sequences; roughly 27% are singletons. The sequencing sample was made of PBMCs or a T cell subset sorted from them (not recorded which). Source of these receptors: an adult woman who had mild COVID-19 (a few samples of this study predate the infection). Cell type and time point are not known.

The chain couples TRBV7-2 to TRBJ2-2, with D tentatively TRBD1 or TRBD2 (7 bases each). Trimming removed 3 bases from V and 3 bases from J, with 11 bases in between. Per the germline V gene, CDR1 is SGHTA and CDR2 is FQGNSA. The CDR3 covers 15 residues. CDR3 sequence: CASSLAGGDTGELFF. CDR3 in DNA: TGTGCCAGCAGCTTGGCAGGGGGGGACACCGGGGAGCTGTTTTTT.

This clonotype occurred once. The V gene is TRBV5-6, the J gene TRBJ2-2; 7 bases are a match to TRBD1. This CDR3 is built from 16 residues. The germline V gene encodes CDR1 SGHDT and CDR2 YYEEEE. Losses at the gene ends were 2 bases for V and 7 bases for J; bases not matched to a gene: 11. The CDR3 DNA follows: TGTGCCAGCAGCTTTCGTAGGGACAGCCGAGGCGGGGAGCTGTTTTTT. This encodes CASSFRRDSRGGELFF.

This clonotype appeared a few times. This chain links TRBV4-2 with TRBJ2-1; 9 nucleotides agree with TRBD2. The CDR3 contains 16 residues. V lost 4 bases to trimming and J lost 5 bases; unmatched junction nucleotides: 9. Germline V lookup: CDR1 LGHNA, CDR2 YNFKEQ. The CDR3 spells CASSPAGLALNNEQFF. CDR3 nucleotide sequence: TGTGCCAGCAGCCCAGCCGGACTAGCGTTGAACAATGAGCAGTTCTTC.

The chain employs TRBV27 and TRBJ1-1; D may be TRBD1 (5 bases). V shed 8 bases and J shed 4 bases, with 11 bases lying between them. CDR3 length: 12 residues. The germline V gene has CDR1 MNHEY and CDR2 SMNVEV (reference sequence). CDR3 in DNA: TGTGCCAGCTTATCAGGGACCACTGAAGCTTTCTTT. Translated: CASLSGTTEAFF.

The V gene is TRBV15, the J gene TRBJ2-7; perhaps TRBD2 as D (5 bases). The CDR3 is 16 amino acids. V was pared by 0 bases and J by 5 bases, with 17 bases between. The germline V gene encodes CDR1 LNHNV and CDR2 YYDKDF (reference sequence). CDR3 in amino acids: CATSRERALATDEQYF. Written as DNA, the CDR3 is TGTGCCACCAGCAGAGAACGGGCCTTAGCGACCGACGAGCAGTACTTC.

This chain links TRBV12-3 or TRBV12-4 with TRBJ1-3; unclear D gene. The CDR3 is 14 residues long. Trimming left V 4 bases short and J 6 bases short, with 13 bases between. In nucleotides, the CDR3 is TGTGCCAGCAGTTCTACGGGATCACTAAACACCATATATTTT. Translation gives CASSSTGSLNTIYF.

This chain joins TRBV15 and TRBJ2-3; D remains ambiguous. V was pared by 5 bases and J by 2 bases, with 17 bases between. CDR1 and CDR2 (germline): LNHNV, YYDKDF (reference sequence). The length of the CDR3 is 16 residues. As DNA, the CDR3 is TGTGCCACCAGCGGGTATGCTCTTCCTAACACAGATACGCAGTATTTT. This translates into CATSGYALPNTDTQYF. Looking up the rest from reference TRBV15 and TRBJ2-3 gives the full variable domain: DAMVIQNPRYQVTQFGKPVTLSCSQTLNHNVMYWYQQKSSQAPKLLFHYYDKDFNNEADTPDNFQSRRPNTSFCFLDIRSPGLGDTAMYLCATSGYALPNTDTQYFGPGTRLTVL.